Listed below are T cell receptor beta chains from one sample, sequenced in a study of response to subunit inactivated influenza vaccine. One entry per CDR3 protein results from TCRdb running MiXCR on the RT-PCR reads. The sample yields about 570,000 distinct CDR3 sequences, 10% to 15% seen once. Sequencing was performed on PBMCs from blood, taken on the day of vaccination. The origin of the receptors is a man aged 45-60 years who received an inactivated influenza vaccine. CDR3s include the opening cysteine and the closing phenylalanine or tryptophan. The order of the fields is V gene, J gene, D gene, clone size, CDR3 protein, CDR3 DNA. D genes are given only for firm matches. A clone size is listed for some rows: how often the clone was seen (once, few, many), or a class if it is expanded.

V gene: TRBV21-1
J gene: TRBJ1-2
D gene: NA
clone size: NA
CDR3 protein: CASRPTPGPGGYTF
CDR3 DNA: TGTGCCAGCAGACCCACTCCGGGACCTGGTGGCTACACCTTC

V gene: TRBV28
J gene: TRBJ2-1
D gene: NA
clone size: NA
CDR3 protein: CASSLLDADEQFF
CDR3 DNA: TGTGCCAGCAGTTTGCTTGATGCCGATGAGCAGTTCTTC

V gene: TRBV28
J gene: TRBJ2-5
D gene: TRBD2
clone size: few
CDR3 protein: CASSLLGGLTSNPQETQYF
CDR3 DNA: TGTGCCAGCAGTTTACTGGGGGGACTAACCTCGAACCCGCAAGAGACCCAGTACTTC

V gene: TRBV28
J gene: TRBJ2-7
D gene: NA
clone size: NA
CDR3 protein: CASTLLTGPYEQYF
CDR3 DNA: TGTGCCAGCACCCTCCTGACAGGCCCCTACGAGCAGTACTTC

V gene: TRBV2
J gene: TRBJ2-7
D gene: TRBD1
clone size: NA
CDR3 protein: CASSGNRGTKYEQYF
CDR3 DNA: TGTGCCAGCAGTGGTAACAGGGGGACCAAGTACGAGCAGTACTTC

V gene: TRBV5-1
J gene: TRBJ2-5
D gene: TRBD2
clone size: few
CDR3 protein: CASSFGAGGETQYF
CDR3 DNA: TGCGCCAGCAGCTTCGGAGCGGGGGGAGAGACCCAGTACTTC

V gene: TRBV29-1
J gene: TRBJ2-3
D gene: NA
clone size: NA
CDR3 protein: CSVSHRGYGADTQYF
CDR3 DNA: TGCAGCGTATCCCATCGGGGGTACGGCGCAGATACGCAGTATTTT

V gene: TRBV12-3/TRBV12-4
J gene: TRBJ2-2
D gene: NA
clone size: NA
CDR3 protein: CASSTGTENTGELFF
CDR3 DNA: TGTGCCAGCAGTACCGGGACTGAGAACACCGGGGAGCTGTTTTTT

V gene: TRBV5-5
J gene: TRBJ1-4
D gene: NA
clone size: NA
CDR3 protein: CASSYGGVTNEKLFF
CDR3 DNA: TGTGCCAGCAGCTACGGAGGGGTAACTAATGAAAAACTGTTTTTT

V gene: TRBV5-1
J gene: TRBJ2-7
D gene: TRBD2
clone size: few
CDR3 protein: CASRQTSGSNYEQYF
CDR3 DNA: TGCGCCAGCAGGCAGACTAGCGGGAGTAATTACGAGCAGTACTTC

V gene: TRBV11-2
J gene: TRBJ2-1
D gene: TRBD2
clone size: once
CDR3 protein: CASSLVWAGTTDNEQFF
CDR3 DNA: TGTGCCAGCAGCTTAGTGTGGGCCGGGACTACTGACAATGAGCAGTTCTTC

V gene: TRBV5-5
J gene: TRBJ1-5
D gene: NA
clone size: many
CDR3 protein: CASSPRQSNQPQHF
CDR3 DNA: TGTGCCAGCAGCCCGAGGCAGAGCAATCAGCCCCAGCATTTT

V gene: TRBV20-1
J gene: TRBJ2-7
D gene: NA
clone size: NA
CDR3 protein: CSARRPDSPIREQYF
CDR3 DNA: TGCAGTGCTAGAAGGCCTGACAGCCCGATTAGGGAGCAGTACTTC

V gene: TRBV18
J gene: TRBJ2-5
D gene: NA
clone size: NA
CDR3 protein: CASSPTSISTGQETQYF
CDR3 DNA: TGTGCCAGCTCACCCACATCCATTTCGACAGGACAAGAGACCCAGTACTTC

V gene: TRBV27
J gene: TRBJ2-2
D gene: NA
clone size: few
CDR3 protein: CASSTTTLGGAAGELFF
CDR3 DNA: TGTGCCAGCAGTACAACTACACTGGGAGGAGCAGCCGGGGAGCTGTTTTTT